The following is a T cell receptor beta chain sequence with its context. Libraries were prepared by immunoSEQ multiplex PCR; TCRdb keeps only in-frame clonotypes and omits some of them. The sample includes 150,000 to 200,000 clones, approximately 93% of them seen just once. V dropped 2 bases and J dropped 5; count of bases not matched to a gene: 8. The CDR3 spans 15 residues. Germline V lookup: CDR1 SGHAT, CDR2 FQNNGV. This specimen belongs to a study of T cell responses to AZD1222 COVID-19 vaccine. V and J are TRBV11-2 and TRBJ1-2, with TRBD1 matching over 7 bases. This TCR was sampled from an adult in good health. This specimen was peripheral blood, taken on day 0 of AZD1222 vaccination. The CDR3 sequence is CASSLNPGTEYGYTF. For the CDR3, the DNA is TGTGCCAGCAGCTTAAACCCTGGGACAGAGTATGGCTACACCTTC.